The 26 T cell receptor beta chains reported below all come from one sample, sequenced in a study of T cell clonotyping in hematopoietic cell transplantation. Time point in this sample: recipient sample about 28 days before transplant, after cytoreduction. TCRdb keeps only in-frame clones here, not all; method: immunoSEQ multiplex PCR. The sample gives fewer than 100,000 clones, 90% to 97% of which show up once; approximately 1.8% is in the top ten. Material: peripheral blood mononuclear cells, obtained before stem cell transplant. The receptors were sampled from a woman aged 45 to 65 with acute myeloid leukemia. Some clones in this sample may be carry-over from other donors' samples.

The chain links TRBV6-5 to TRBJ1-3; tentative D call: TRBD1 (5 bases). V was clipped by 6 bases and J by 2 bases, with 14 bases between them. This CDR3 is 15 amino acids long. Germline lookup yields CDR1 MNHEY and CDR2 SVGAGI. As DNA, the CDR3 is TGTGCCAGCAGCTATCGGGACGGGGCTGGAAACACCATATATTTT. It specifies CASSYRDGAGNTIYF.

The gene calls are TRBV5-1 and TRBJ2-7; no clear D gene. Germline lookup yields CDR1 SGHRS and CDR2 YFSETQ. With 2 bases removed from V and 3 bases from J, the gap between germline ends came to 9 bases. The CDR3 contains 13 residues. CDR3 loop: CASSLQLDYEQYF. In DNA, the CDR3 is TGCGCCAGCAGCTTACAGTTGGACTACGAGCAGTACTTC.

This clone was found once. The genes are TRBV7-9 and TRBJ2-7; 9 bases agree with TRBD1. This CDR3 region has 14 residues. V lost 4 bases and J lost 2; bases outside the gene matches: 3. Germline values: CDR1 SEHNR, CDR2 FQNEAQ (reference sequence). CDR3 protein: CASSSGTGTYEQYF. The CDR3 DNA is TGTGCCAGCAGCTCAGGGACAGGGACCTACGAGCAGTACTTC.

The V and J genes are TRBV30 and TRBJ2-2; D is undetermined. Trimming took off 3 bases at V and 1 base at J, with 9 bases between the two ends. The germline V gene encodes CDR1 GTSNPN and CDR2 SVGIG (reference sequence). There are 14 residues in the CDR3. CDR3 DNA sequence: TGTGCCTGGAGGACGACCGTGAACACCGGGGAGCTGTTTTTT. This sequence encodes CAWRTTVNTGELFF.

This sequence joins TRBV27 and TRBJ2-5; 7 nucleotides align to TRBD2. The CDR3 consists of 16 residues. Germline trimming cut 5 bases from V and 5 bases from J; bases unmatched to any gene: 14. Germline V gene sequence: CDR1 MNHEY, CDR2 SMNVEV (reference sequence). The CDR3 coding sequence is TGTGCCAGCAGTCCTTCGGGACTACTAGGTGGGGAGACCCAGTACTTC. Its protein is CASSPSGLLGGETQYF.

This sequence joins TRBV5-4 and TRBJ2-7; TRBD2 matches 13 bases. CDR3 size: 16 residues. CDR1 and CDR2 (germline): SGHNT, YYREEE (reference sequence). V was pared by 4 bases and J by 5 bases, with 9 bases of the junction left unmatched. For the CDR3, the DNA is TGTGCCAGCAGCCCGGGGGGACTAGCGGGATACCACGAGCAGTACTTC. The encoded protein is CASSPGGLAGYHEQYF.

The chain employs TRBV28 and TRBJ2-2; 9 nucleotides agree with TRBD2. Germline trimming cut 5 bases from V and 7 bases from J; bases unmatched to any gene: 5. The CDR3 is made up of 14 amino acids. CDR1 and CDR2 (germline): MDHEN, SYDVKM. The CDR3 sequence: CASSLAGTGGELFF. Written as DNA, the CDR3 is TGTGCCAGCAGTCTAGCGGGAACGGGCGGGGAGCTGTTTTTT.

This sequence joins TRBV7-6 and TRBJ1-5; weak D call: TRBD1 (6 bases). The length of the CDR3 is 14 residues. Germline V gives CDR1 SGHVS, CDR2 FNYEAQ. The V and J ends lost 5 bases and 4 bases respectively, with 12 bases between them. The CDR3 bases are TGTGCCAGCAGCCCAGGGGCAGGTAATCAGCCCCAGCATTTT. Translation: CASSPGAGNQPQHF.

The chain joins TRBV5-1 to TRBJ2-5; D may correspond to TRBD1 or TRBD2 (5 bases each). The ends were cut back, 4 bases at V and 2 bases at J, with 15 bases in the middle. Germline V lookup: CDR1 SGHRS, CDR2 YFSETQ. This CDR3 has 15 amino acids. CDR3 protein: CASSRTGTGQETQYF. The CDR3 DNA follows: TGCGCCAGCAGCCGGACTGGGACGGGACAAGAGACCCAGTACTTC.

This clone was found once. V usage is TRBV28 and J usage is TRBJ2-3; the D is unclear. Trimming removed 5 bases at V and 0 bases at J, with 12 bases between. The V gene's germline CDR1 is MDHEN and CDR2 SYDVKM. CDR3 size: 15 residues. CDR3 sequence reads: CASSQQSDSTDTQYF. The CDR3 DNA follows: TGTGCCAGCAGTCAACAATCGGACAGCACAGATACGCAGTATTTT.

The chain employs TRBV28 and TRBJ2-3, with TRBD2 as a possible D gene (6 bases). This CDR3 contains 14 residues. V was clipped by 5 bases and J by 0 bases, with 9 bases between them. Germline CDR1 MDHEN, CDR2 SYDVKM. The CDR3 loop is CASSPGTSTDTQYF. CDR3 in DNA: TGTGCCAGCAGTCCAGGGACTAGCACAGATACGCAGTATTTT.

This clone was observed once. The J gene is TRBJ2-3, the V gene TRBV6-4; D possibly corresponds to TRBD1 (5 bases). This CDR3 spans 13 amino acids. With 5 bases removed from V and 3 bases from J, the gap between germline ends came to 9 bases. The germline CDR1 and CDR2 sequences are MRHNA and SNTAGT. The CDR3 here is CASSNAGTDTQYF. The CDR3 nucleotides read TGTGCCAGCAGTAACGCAGGGACAGATACGCAGTATTTT.

The chain carries TRBV28 and TRBJ2-7; D unresolved. Germline V CDR1 and CDR2: MDHEN, SYDVKM. V gave up 2 bases and J gave up 3 bases, with 5 bases separating them. CDR3 length: 12 amino acids. The CDR3 sequence: CASSLGGYEQYF. The CDR3 region has the DNA TGTGCCAGCAGTTTAGGTGGCTACGAGCAGTACTTC.

The sample holds one count of this clone. The DNA of the CDR3 is TGTGCCAGCAGAGGGGACCATCAGCCCCAGCATTTT. This gives the protein CASRGDHQPQHF. V gene TRBV6-1 combines with J gene TRBJ1-5, with D perhaps matching TRBD1 (5 bases). The V end was cut by 6 bases, the J end by 5 bases, with 8 bases between. This CDR3 comprises 12 residues. Germline CDR1 and CDR2: MNHNS and SASEGT.

The chain is built from TRBV30 and TRBJ1-5; 7 bases line up with TRBD1. Germline V gene sequence: CDR1 GTSNPN, CDR2 SVGIG (reference sequence). This CDR3 contains 13 residues. The J segment lost 4 bases and the V segment lost 3 bases, leaving 3 bases of the junction unmatched. The CDR3 sequence is CAWSQGGNQPQHF. CDR3 DNA sequence: TGTGCCTGGAGCCAGGGGGGAAATCAGCCCCAGCATTTT.

The chain has TRBV25-1 and TRBJ1-4; unclear D gene. Germline V CDR1 and CDR2: MGHDK, SYGVNS. V was shortened by 6 bases and J by 3 bases, with 8 bases between the two germline ends. The length of the CDR3 is 13 residues. This chain's CDR3 is CASRSKSNEKLFF. The CDR3 coding sequence is TGTGCCAGCAGGTCCAAATCTAATGAAAAACTGTTTTTT.

This chain connects TRBV28 to TRBJ2-3; D not resolved. V was trimmed by 3 bases and J by 12 bases, leaving 13 bases between them. There are 12 residues in the CDR3. Per the germline V gene, CDR1 is MDHEN and CDR2 is SYDVKM. The CDR3 reads CASSLPLRDQYF. CDR3 sequence (DNA): TGTGCCAGCAGTTTGCCGCTAAGGGATCAGTATTTT.

The gene calls are TRBV27 and TRBJ1-6, with 8 nucleotides matching TRBD1. The CDR3 is made up of 14 amino acids. Germline values: CDR1 MNHEY, CDR2 SMNVEV (reference sequence). Trimming removed 8 bases from V and 9 bases from J; junction bases left unmatched: 9. As DNA, the CDR3 is TGTGCCAGCGGAAGCTCAGGACAGGGTTCACCCCTCCACTTT. Amino acid sequence: CASGSSGQGSPLHF.

The chain links TRBV2 to TRBJ1-1, with 8 bases identical to TRBD1. CDR1 is SNHLY, CDR2 FYNNEI, per germline. J gave up 4 bases and V 5 bases, and 3 bases lay outside the gene matches. The CDR3 extends over 13 amino acids. The CDR3 region is CASSTGQGTEAFF. Here the CDR3 DNA reads TGTGCCAGCAGTACCGGACAGGGCACTGAAGCTTTCTTT.

The rearrangement uses TRBV29-1 and TRBJ2-7, with D maybe TRBD1 (6 bases). The V end was cut by 1 base, the J end by 0 bases, with 10 bases between. CDR3 length equals 14 residues. Germline values: CDR1 SQVTM, CDR2 ANQGSEA. CDR3: CSVEARGASYEQYF. CDR3 nucleotide sequence: TGCAGCGTTGAAGCCAGGGGAGCCTCCTACGAGCAGTACTTC.

The CDR3 DNA sequence: TGTGCCAGCAGGAGGGACATGGGGGCCGAGCAGTACTTC. Encoded protein: CASRRDMGAEQYF. The V gene is TRBV6-1, the J gene TRBJ2-7, with TRBD1 as a possible D gene (6 bases). The germline V gene encodes CDR1 MNHNS and CDR2 SASEGT. The germline V and J ends were trimmed by 6 bases and 6 bases, with 15 bases remaining between them. The CDR3 length is 13 residues.

The J gene is TRBJ1-6, the V gene TRBV6-6; perhaps TRBD1 as D (5 bases). CDR1 MNHNY and CDR2 SVGAGI come from the germline V gene (reference sequence). V dropped 3 bases and J dropped 9 bases, with 12 bases sitting between them. The CDR3 is made up of 14 amino acids. This chain's CDR3 is CASSYQGETSPLHF. CDR3 nucleotide sequence: TGTGCCAGCAGTTATCAGGGAGAAACTTCACCCCTCCACTTT.

CDR3 DNA sequence: TGTGCCAGCAGTTTCGCTGCCCCCAACGTCCTGACTTTC. It codes for CASSFAAPNVLTF. This chain links TRBV28 with TRBJ2-6; D is unresolved. CDR1 MDHEN and CDR2 SYDVKM come from the germline V gene. Trimming took 3 bases from V and 8 from J, leaving 8 bases between them. The CDR3 has 13 residues. The entire variable domain, with the rest obtained from reference TRBV28 and TRBJ2-6, is as follows: DVKVTQSSRYLVKRTGEKVFLECVQDMDHENMFWYRQDPGLGLRLIYFSYDVKMKEKGDIPEGYSVSREKKERFSLILESASTNQTSMYLCASSFAAPNVLTFGAGSRLTVL.

The rearrangement joins TRBV7-8 to TRBJ1-1, with D perhaps matching TRBD1 (5 bases). The CDR3 length is 13 residues. Germline lookup yields CDR1 SGHVS and CDR2 FQNEAQ. V shed 5 bases and J shed 5 bases, with 12 bases lying between them. This CDR3 is CASSASGGTEAFF. The DNA of the CDR3 is TGTGCCAGCAGCGCCTCGGGGGGTACTGAAGCTTTCTTT.

In nucleotides, the CDR3 is TGCGCCAGCAGCTTGGAGGGGGGGAAGGACACTGAAGCTTTCTTT. It codes for CASSLEGGKDTEAFF. J is TRBJ1-1 and V is TRBV5-1; a possible D gene is TRBD1 (6 bases). The germline V and J ends were trimmed by 0 bases and 3 bases, with 12 bases remaining between them. The CDR3 contains 15 residues. Germline V gene sequence: CDR1 SGHRS, CDR2 YFSETQ. The variable domain in full, completed from reference TRBV5-1 and TRBJ1-1, reads KAGVTQTPRYLIKTRGQQVTLSCSPISGHRSVSWYQQTPGQGLQFLFEYFSETQRNKGNFPGRFSGRQFSNSRSEMNVSTLELGDSALYLCASSLEGGKDTEAFFGQGTRLTVV.

Regarding this clone: Its ends do not fully match the called genes, so a read error is possible. The chain carries TRBV10-1 and TRBJ2-7; 9 bases are shared with TRBD2. The CDR3 is 13 residues long. Per germline, CDR1 WNHNN and CDR2 SYGVQD (reference sequence). The CDR3 sequence: CASSGTSSHEQYF. The CDR3 DNA reads TGCGCCAGCAGCGGGACTAGCTCCCACGAGCAGTACTTC.